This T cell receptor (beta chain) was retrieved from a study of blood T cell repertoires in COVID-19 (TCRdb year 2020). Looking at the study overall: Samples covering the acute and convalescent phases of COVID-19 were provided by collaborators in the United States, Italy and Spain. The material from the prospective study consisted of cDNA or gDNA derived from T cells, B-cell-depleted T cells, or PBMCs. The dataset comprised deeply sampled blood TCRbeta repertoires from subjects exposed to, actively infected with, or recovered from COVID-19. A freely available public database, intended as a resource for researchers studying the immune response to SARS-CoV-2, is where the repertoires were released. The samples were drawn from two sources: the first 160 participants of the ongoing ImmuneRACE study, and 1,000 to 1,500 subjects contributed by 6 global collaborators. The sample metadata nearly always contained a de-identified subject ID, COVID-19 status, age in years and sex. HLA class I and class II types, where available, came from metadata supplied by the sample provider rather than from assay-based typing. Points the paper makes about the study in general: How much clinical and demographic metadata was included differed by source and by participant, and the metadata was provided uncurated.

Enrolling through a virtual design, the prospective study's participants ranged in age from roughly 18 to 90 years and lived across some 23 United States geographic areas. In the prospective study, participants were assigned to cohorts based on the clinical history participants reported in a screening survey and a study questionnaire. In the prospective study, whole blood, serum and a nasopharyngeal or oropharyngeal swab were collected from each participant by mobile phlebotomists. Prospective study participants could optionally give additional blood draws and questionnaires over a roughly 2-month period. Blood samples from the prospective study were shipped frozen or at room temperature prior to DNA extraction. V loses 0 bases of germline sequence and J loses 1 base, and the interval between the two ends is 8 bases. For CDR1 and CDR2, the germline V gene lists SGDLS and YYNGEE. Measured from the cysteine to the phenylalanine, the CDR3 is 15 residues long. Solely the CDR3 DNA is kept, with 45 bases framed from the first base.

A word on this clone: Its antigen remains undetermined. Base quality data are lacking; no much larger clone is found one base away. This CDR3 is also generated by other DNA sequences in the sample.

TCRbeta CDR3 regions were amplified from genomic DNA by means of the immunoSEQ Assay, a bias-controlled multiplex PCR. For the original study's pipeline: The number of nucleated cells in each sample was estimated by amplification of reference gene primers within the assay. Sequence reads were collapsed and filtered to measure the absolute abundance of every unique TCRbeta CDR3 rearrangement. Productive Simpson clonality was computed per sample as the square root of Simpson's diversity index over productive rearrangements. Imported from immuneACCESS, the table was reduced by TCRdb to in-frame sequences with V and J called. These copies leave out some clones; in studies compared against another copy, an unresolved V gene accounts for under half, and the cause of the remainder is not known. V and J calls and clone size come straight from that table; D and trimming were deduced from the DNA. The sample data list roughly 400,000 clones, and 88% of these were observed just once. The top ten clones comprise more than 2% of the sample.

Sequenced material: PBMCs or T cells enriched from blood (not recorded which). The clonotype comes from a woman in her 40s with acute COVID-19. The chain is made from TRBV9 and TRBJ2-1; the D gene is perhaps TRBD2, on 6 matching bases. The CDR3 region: CASSVDGGSYNEQFF. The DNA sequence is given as TGTGCCAGCAGCGTAGACGGGGGTTCCTACAATGAGCAGTTCTTC.